A selection of T cell receptor beta chains follows, all from one sample in a study of blood T cell repertoires in COVID-19. Repertoires were generated with immunoSEQ multiplex PCR, while TCRdb's copy carries only in-frame clones and drops some. There are 300,000 or so clones in the sample; around 90% occur only once, and 1% lies in the top ten. Sequencing was performed on peripheral blood. Source of these receptors: a man in his fifties or sixties with active or convalescent COVID-19. The CDR3 runs from the conserved cysteine through the conserved F or W. The D gene is left open where the match is weak. Clone size, where shown, is once, few, many, or a class for clones that have expanded.

j_call: TRBJ2-7; clone_size: -; d_call: TRBD2; v_call: TRBV28; cdr3_aa: CASSLAGGTDYEQYF; cdr3_nt: TGTGCCAGCAGTTTAGCGGGGGGCACCGACTACGAGCAGTACTTC
j_call: TRBJ2-5; clone_size: -; d_call: -; v_call: TRBV7-2; cdr3_aa: CASSLAVTQETQYF; cdr3_nt: TGTGCCAGCAGCTTAGCGGTTACACAAGAGACCCAGTACTTC
j_call: TRBJ2-7; clone_size: -; d_call: -; v_call: TRBV7-9; cdr3_aa: CASSLGDFTTYEQYF; cdr3_nt: TGTGCCAGCAGCTTGGGGGACTTCACGACCTACGAGCAGTACTTC
j_call: TRBJ2-1; clone_size: -; d_call: TRBD2; v_call: TRBV2; cdr3_aa: CASRAGSDPEQFF; cdr3_nt: TGTGCCAGCAGAGCGGGATCCGACCCTGAGCAGTTCTTC
j_call: TRBJ2-2; clone_size: few; d_call: -; v_call: TRBV16; cdr3_aa: CASSQSQNTGELFF; cdr3_nt: TGTGCCAGCAGCCAATCACAGAACACCGGGGAGCTGTTTTTT
j_call: TRBJ1-1; clone_size: -; d_call: -; v_call: TRBV3-1/TRBV3-2; cdr3_aa: CASSQGAGTEAFF; cdr3_nt: TGTGCCAGCAGCCAAGGGGCGGGGACTGAAGCTTTCTTT
j_call: TRBJ1-2; clone_size: few; d_call: -; v_call: TRBV19; cdr3_aa: CASSKGLSDYGYTF; cdr3_nt: TGTGCCAGTAGTAAGGGACTCTCCGACTATGGCTACACCTTC
j_call: TRBJ1-2; clone_size: -; d_call: -; v_call: TRBV7-2; cdr3_aa: CASSSGVGYGYTF; cdr3_nt: TGTGCCAGCAGCTCAGGGGTAGGATATGGCTACACCTTC
j_call: TRBJ2-5; clone_size: -; d_call: TRBD2; v_call: TRBV9; cdr3_aa: CASSVGTSGFQETQYF; cdr3_nt: TGTGCCAGCAGCGTGGGGACTAGCGGGTTTCAAGAGACCCAGTACTTC
j_call: TRBJ1-6; clone_size: -; d_call: TRBD1; v_call: TRBV9; cdr3_aa: CASSVGTGRAPLHF; cdr3_nt: TGTGCCAGCAGCGTCGGGACAGGGCGGGCACCCCTCCACTTT
j_call: TRBJ2-3; clone_size: once; d_call: -; v_call: TRBV27; cdr3_aa: CASSLEGLGDTQYF; cdr3_nt: TGTGCCAGCAGTCTCGAGGGACTGGGGGATACGCAGTATTTT
j_call: TRBJ1-2; clone_size: once; d_call: TRBD1; v_call: TRBV28; cdr3_aa: CASSFKGQGIYGYTF; cdr3_nt: TGTGCCAGCAGTTTTAAGGGACAGGGGATCTATGGCTACACCTTC
j_call: TRBJ1-3; clone_size: -; d_call: -; v_call: TRBV28; cdr3_aa: CASSLAGNTIYF; cdr3_nt: TGTGCCAGCAGTTTAGCGGGAAACACCATATATTTT
j_call: TRBJ1-2; clone_size: -; d_call: TRBD1; v_call: TRBV3-1/TRBV3-2; cdr3_aa: CASSLLGTGVGYGYTF; cdr3_nt: TGTGCCAGCAGCCTCCTAGGGACAGGGGTGGGCTATGGCTACACCTTC
j_call: TRBJ1-6; clone_size: few; d_call: TRBD1; v_call: TRBV7-9; cdr3_aa: CASSLASPGQRDSPLHF; cdr3_nt: TGTGCCAGCAGCTTAGCATCTCCGGGACAGAGGGATTCACCCCTCCACTTT
j_call: TRBJ1-4; clone_size: -; d_call: TRBD1; v_call: TRBV18; cdr3_aa: CASSPRDSNEKLFF; cdr3_nt: TGTGCCAGCTCACCACGGGACAGTAATGAAAAACTGTTTTTT